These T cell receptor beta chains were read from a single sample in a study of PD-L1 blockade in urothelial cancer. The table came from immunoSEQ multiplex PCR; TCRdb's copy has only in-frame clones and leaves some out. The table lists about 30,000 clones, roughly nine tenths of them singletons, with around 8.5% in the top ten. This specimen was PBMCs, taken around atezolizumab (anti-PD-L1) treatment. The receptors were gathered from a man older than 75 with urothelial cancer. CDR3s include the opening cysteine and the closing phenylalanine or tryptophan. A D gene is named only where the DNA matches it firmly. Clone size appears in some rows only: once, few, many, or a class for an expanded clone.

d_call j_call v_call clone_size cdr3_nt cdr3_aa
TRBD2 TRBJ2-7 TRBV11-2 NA TGTGCCAGCAGCTCACGACTAGCGGACAAATACGAGCAGTACTTC CASSSRLADKYEQYF
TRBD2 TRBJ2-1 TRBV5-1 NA TGCGCCAGCAGCGCGACCGGGACTAGCGGATACAATGAGCAGTTCTTC CASSATGTSGYNEQFF
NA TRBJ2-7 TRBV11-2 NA TGTGCCAGCAGCTTAAGGGAGTCCCCTAGCTACGAGCAGTACTTC CASSLRESPSYEQYF
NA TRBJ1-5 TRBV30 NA TGTGCCTGGAGTGGGACAGATGAACAGCCCCAGCATTTT CAWSGTDEQPQHF
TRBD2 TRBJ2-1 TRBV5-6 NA TGTGCCAGCAGCTCGGGCCGTTTTGGACTAGGGAACTACAATGAGCAGTTCTTC CASSSGRFGLGNYNEQFF
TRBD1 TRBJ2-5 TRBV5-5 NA TGTGCCAGCAGCTTACCGGGACAGACCTACTTC CASSLPGQTYF
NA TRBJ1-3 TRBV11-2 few TGTGCCAGCAGCCCGGACGGGGTTTCTGGAAACACCATATATTTT CASSPDGVSGNTIYF
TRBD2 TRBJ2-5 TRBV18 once TGTGCCAGCTCACTGGTACTAGCGGGAGGCCCGGCCCCCCAGTACTTC CASSLVLAGGPAPQYF
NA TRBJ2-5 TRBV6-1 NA TGTGCCAGCAGTGAAGCCACAGGGAACCGACAAGAGACCCAGTACTTC CASSEATGNRQETQYF
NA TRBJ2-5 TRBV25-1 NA TGTGCCAGCAGTGAGGCCGGGGGCCAAGAGACCCAGTACTTC CASSEAGGQETQYF
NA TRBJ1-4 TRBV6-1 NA TGTGCCAGCATCTGGGGGGGGTTGAATGAAAAACTGTTTTTT CASIWGGLNEKLFF
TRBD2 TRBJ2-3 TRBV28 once TGTGCCAGCAGAAAGCTAGCGGGCCTCCTGGGAGATACGCAGTATTTT CASRKLAGLLGDTQYF
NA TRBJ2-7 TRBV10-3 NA TGTGCCATCAGTGGAACAGGGTACGAGCAGTACTTC CAISGTGYEQYF
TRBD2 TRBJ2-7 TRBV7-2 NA TGTGCCAGCAGCTCGGGACTAGCGGGAGGGCACGCAGGGCAGTACTTC CASSSGLAGGHAGQYF
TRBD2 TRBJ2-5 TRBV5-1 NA TGCGCCAGCAGCTTGGGGATCGGGGGGTTTGGCAAGGAGACCCAGTACTTC CASSLGIGGFGKETQYF
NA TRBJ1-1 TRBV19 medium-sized TGTGCCAGTATCTATCCTCGGGGTTTGAACACTGAAGCTTTCTTT CASIYPRGLNTEAFF
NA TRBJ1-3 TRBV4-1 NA TGCGCCAGCAGCCAAGATAGGAGGGTTGGAAACACCATATATTTT CASSQDRRVGNTIYF
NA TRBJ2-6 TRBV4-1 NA TGCGCCAGCAGCCAAATCCGGGGGAGGATCCCTGGGGCCAACGTCCTGACTTTC CASSQIRGRIPGANVLTF
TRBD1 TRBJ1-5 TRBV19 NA TGTGCCAGTAGTCTGGGACAGGGGGCGGACAATCAGCCCCAGCATTTT CASSLGQGADNQPQHF
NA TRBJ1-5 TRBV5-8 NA TGTGCCAGCAGCTTGGAGCGGGGGGCGTCTTTCTATCAGCCCCAGCATTTT CASSLERGASFYQPQHF
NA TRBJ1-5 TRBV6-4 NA TGTGCCAGCAGTGAGACGGGGGGGAGCGATCAGCCCCAGCATTTT CASSETGGSDQPQHF
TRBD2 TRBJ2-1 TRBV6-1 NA TGTGCCAGCAGTGACAGCGGGAGGGGCAATGAGCAGTTCTTC CASSDSGRGNEQFF
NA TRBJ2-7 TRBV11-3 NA TGTGCCAGCACCAAGGCGGGGTCGTGGTTGTACGAGCAGTACTTC CASTKAGSWLYEQYF
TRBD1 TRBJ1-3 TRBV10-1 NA TGCGCCAGCAGTGAGGACAGGGGGCCTGGAAACACCATATATTTT CASSEDRGPGNTIYF
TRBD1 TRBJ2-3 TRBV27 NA TGTGCCAGCAGTTGGAGGGACAGGGGCACAGATACGCAGTATTTT CASSWRDRGTDTQYF
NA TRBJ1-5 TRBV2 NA TGTGCCAGCAGTGGACAGGCTAATCAGCCCCAGCATTTT CASSGQANQPQHF
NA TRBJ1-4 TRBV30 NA TGTGCCTGGAGTGTTGCGAGGTTAACTAATGAAAAACTGTTTTTT CAWSVARLTNEKLFF
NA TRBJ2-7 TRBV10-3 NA TGTGCCATCAGTGAGTCTGATGGGCGGGACGGACGCTACGAGCAGTACTTC CAISESDGRDGRYEQYF
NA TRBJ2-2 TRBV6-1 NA TGTGCCAGCAGTGAAGCCCGGCGGACACTTCCAGGGGAGCTGTTTTTT CASSEARRTLPGELFF